The rows below give T cell receptor beta chains drawn from one sample of a study of Ad26.COV2.S vaccination and SARS-CoV-2 variants. TCRdb's copy holds only in-frame clones and misses some; the assay was immunoSEQ multiplex PCR. The sample shows 400,000 to 450,000 clones, 92% of them seen only once. This material consisted of peripheral blood, taken in a trial of Ad26.COV2.S vaccine versus placebo. These receptors all come from a person aged 18-65 years who received the Ad26.COV2.S COVID-19 vaccine or a placebo. Each CDR3 is given with its conserved first and last residue. D genes are given only for firm matches. Clone size is given for some rows only: seen once, a few or many times, or a class if the clone is expanded.

v_gene: TRBV6-6
abundance: .
j_gene: TRBJ1-1
d_gene: .
CDR3nt: TGTGCCATCCAAATGAACACTGAAGCTTTCTTT
CDR3aa: CAIQMNTEAFF

v_gene: TRBV30
abundance: .
j_gene: TRBJ2-3
d_gene: TRBD1
CDR3nt: TGTGCCTGGAGTGTAGGACAGGGGGCAACAGATACGCAGTATTTT
CDR3aa: CAWSVGQGATDTQYF

v_gene: TRBV5-1
abundance: .
j_gene: TRBJ1-1
d_gene: TRBD1
CDR3nt: TGCGCCAGCAGAAGACAGGGAAGCTCTGAAGCTTTCTTT
CDR3aa: CASRRQGSSEAFF

v_gene: TRBV18
abundance: .
j_gene: TRBJ1-2
d_gene: TRBD1
CDR3nt: TGTGCCAGCTCACTAACACAGGGGGCTCTCGACTATGGCTACACCTTC
CDR3aa: CASSLTQGALDYGYTF

v_gene: TRBV5-4
abundance: .
j_gene: TRBJ1-1
d_gene: .
CDR3nt: TGTGCCAGCAATCGGAGGGGCACTGAAGCTTTCTTT
CDR3aa: CASNRRGTEAFF

v_gene: TRBV7-9
abundance: .
j_gene: TRBJ2-7
d_gene: .
CDR3nt: TGTGCCAGCAGCTTATATCAGAATTACGAGCAGTACTTC
CDR3aa: CASSLYQNYEQYF

v_gene: TRBV7-9
abundance: .
j_gene: TRBJ2-1
d_gene: .
CDR3nt: TGTGCCAGCAGTCGACAGTCCTACAATGAGCAGTTCTTC
CDR3aa: CASSRQSYNEQFF

v_gene: TRBV6-5
abundance: .
j_gene: TRBJ1-5
d_gene: .
CDR3nt: TGTGCCAGCAGTTACGTCCGGGCGGATCAGCCCCAGCATTTT
CDR3aa: CASSYVRADQPQHF

v_gene: TRBV2
abundance: once
j_gene: TRBJ2-7
d_gene: TRBD1
CDR3nt: TGTGCCAGCAGTCCCAGCCTGGCCAGCCTGGGGACAGGGGGGTACGAGCAGTACTTC
CDR3aa: CASSPSLASLGTGGYEQYF

v_gene: TRBV7-2
abundance: .
j_gene: TRBJ2-4
d_gene: TRBD1
CDR3nt: TGTGCCAGCAGCGCAGGACAGGGGACCAGTACCAAAAACATTCAGTACTTC
CDR3aa: CASSAGQGTSTKNIQYF

v_gene: TRBV5-6
abundance: .
j_gene: TRBJ1-2
d_gene: .
CDR3nt: TGTGCCAGCAGCCCGCCGGGGGGCGCCGGTGGCTACACCTTC
CDR3aa: CASSPPGGAGGYTF

v_gene: TRBV30
abundance: .
j_gene: TRBJ2-5
d_gene: .
CDR3nt: TGTGCCTGGAGGGACCTAGAGACCCAGTACTTC
CDR3aa: CAWRDLETQYF

v_gene: TRBV3-1/TRBV3-2
abundance: .
j_gene: TRBJ2-4
d_gene: .
CDR3nt: TGTGCCAGCAGCCTATGGGGGGTGGAAAACATTCAGTACTTC
CDR3aa: CASSLWGVENIQYF

v_gene: TRBV27
abundance: .
j_gene: TRBJ2-7
d_gene: TRBD1
CDR3nt: TGTGCCAGCAGTTTATCGAAAAGGGACAGGAGTTTAGGGGAGCAGTACTTC
CDR3aa: CASSLSKRDRSLGEQYF

v_gene: TRBV18
abundance: .
j_gene: TRBJ1-1
d_gene: .
CDR3nt: TGTGCCAGCTCACCAGGGAGTCGCACTGAAGCTTTCTTT
CDR3aa: CASSPGSRTEAFF

v_gene: TRBV6-5
abundance: .
j_gene: TRBJ1-4
d_gene: TRBD1
CDR3nt: TGTGCCAGCAGTTTTGGGACAGGGGCACGTGAAAAACTGTTTTTT
CDR3aa: CASSFGTGAREKLFF

v_gene: TRBV27
abundance: few
j_gene: TRBJ1-5
d_gene: .
CDR3nt: TGTGCCAGCAGTGACCGATATCAGCCCCAGCATTTT
CDR3aa: CASSDRYQPQHF

v_gene: TRBV4-3
abundance: .
j_gene: TRBJ2-1
d_gene: .
CDR3nt: TGCGCCAGCCAGCCAGGCCCCCGGGATTCATACAATGAGCAGTTCTTC
CDR3aa: CASQPGPRDSYNEQFF

v_gene: TRBV25-1
abundance: .
j_gene: TRBJ1-2
d_gene: .
CDR3nt: TGTGCCAGCAGTGCGTTTTTGTGGGGAACCGCTAACTATGGCTACACCTTC
CDR3aa: CASSAFLWGTANYGYTF